This entry lists 14 T cell receptor beta chains sequenced from one sample in a study of CD8+ T cells in alopecia areata. Extraction and reverse transcription of RNA yielded cDNA as the sequencing template. The protocol was immunoSEQ multiplex PCR, while the TCRdb copy is restricted to in-frame clones and leaves out a portion. Seen here are 100,000 to 150,000 clones, 58% observed once, and the top ten hold roughly 4.8%. Sequencing was performed on CD4+ T cells sorted from blood, taken at week 0. These TCRs come from a human donor with alopecia areata.

Only one count was recorded for this clone. The gene calls are TRBV2 and TRBJ1-2; D gene uncertain. The ends were cut back, 7 bases at V and 8 bases at J, with 17 bases in the middle. The germline gives CDR1 SNHLY, CDR2 FYNNEI. This CDR3 contains 13 residues. In nucleotides, the CDR3 is TGTGCCAGCATGGGCGATAGTCAGGCGGGCTACACCTTC. Amino acids: CASMGDSQAGYTF.

This chain joins TRBV2 and TRBJ1-3; perhaps TRBD1 as D (6 bases). V was cut by 4 bases and J by 1 base, with 11 bases left in between. Germline V lookup: CDR1 SNHLY, CDR2 FYNNEI. CDR3 length: 15 amino acids. In DNA form, the CDR3 reads TGTGCCAGCAGTGTGGACAGTACGTCTGGAAACACCATATATTTT. Its protein is CASSVDSTSGNTIYF.

The J gene is TRBJ2-7, the V gene TRBV7-8; D unresolved. The CDR3 has 11 residues. Trimming removed 0 bases from V and 6 bases from J, with 3 bases in between. The V gene's germline CDR1 is SGHVS and CDR2 FQNEAQ. This CDR3 reads CASSLAGEQYF. CDR3 in DNA: TGTGCCAGCAGCTTAGCTGGCGAGCAGTACTTC.

This clone has only a few counts. The V call is TRBV29-1, the J call TRBJ1-5; 10 bases map to TRBD1. The CDR3 totals 14 residues. The ends lost 7 bases at V and 1 base at J; junction bases unmatched: 4. Germline V gives CDR1 SQVTM, CDR2 ANQGSEA. The CDR3 here is CSARDRGSNQPQHF. The CDR3 DNA is TGCAGCGCTAGGGACAGGGGAAGCAATCAGCCCCAGCATTTT.

The chain combines TRBV25-1 with TRBJ2-7; D possibly uses TRBD1 or TRBD2 (6 bases each). Per the germline V gene, CDR1 is MGHDK and CDR2 is SYGVNS. CDR3 length equals 15 residues. Trimming took 0 bases from V and 0 from J, leaving 9 bases between them. Here the CDR3 reads CASSEYEGGSYEQYF. CDR3 DNA sequence: TGTGCCAGCAGTGAATATGAGGGGGGCTCCTACGAGCAGTACTTC.

The chain links TRBV5-1 to TRBJ2-2; D is uncertain. The CDR3 contains 14 residues. Per germline, CDR1 SGHRS and CDR2 YFSETQ. V lost 1 base, J lost 7 bases, and 11 bases lay in between. CDR3 coding DNA: TGCGCCAGCAGCTTGACTGGGCGAGGCGGGGAGCTGTTTTTT. As protein: CASSLTGRGGELFF.

The V gene is TRBV2, the J gene TRBJ2-5; D gene ambiguous. Trimming took 6 bases from V and 2 from J, leaving 7 bases between them. Germline CDR1 and CDR2: SNHLY and FYNNEI. This CDR3 is built from 12 residues. The DNA of the CDR3 is TGTGCCAGCAGGGGCTCACAAGAGACCCAGTACTTC. Its protein is CASRGSQETQYF.

This clone was found a few times. V gene TRBV4-1 combines with J gene TRBJ2-2; TRBD2 might be the D (6 bases). In germline, CDR1 is MGHRA, CDR2 YSYEKL. With 8 bases removed from V and 6 bases from J, the gap between germline ends came to 25 bases. This CDR3 has 17 amino acids. Written as DNA, the CDR3 is TGCGCCAGCCGGCCCCCAGCGGGCCTTCTAAACGCCGGGGAGCTGTTTTTT. Translated, it gives CASRPPAGLLNAGELFF.

The V and J genes are TRBV28 and TRBJ1-1, with D perhaps matching TRBD1 (6 bases). V gave up 2 bases and J gave up 6 bases, with 13 bases separating them. The CDR3 runs to 14 residues. Looked up from germline, CDR1 is MDHEN and CDR2 is SYDVKM. In DNA, the CDR3 is TGTGCCAGCAGTTTAGAACAGGGTCTAGCTGAAGCTTTCTTT. Translated: CASSLEQGLAEAFF.

This clone was seen more than once but under ten times. The V and J genes are TRBV5-6 and TRBJ2-5; D is perhaps TRBD2 (6 bases). The V end lost 0 bases, the J end lost 2 bases, and 11 bases lay between the germline ends. Germline V gives CDR1 SGHDT, CDR2 YYEEEE. The CDR3 sequence is 15 residues long. In DNA, the CDR3 is TGTGCCAGCAGCTTGGCGCGCGGGAAACAAGAGACCCAGTACTTC. Its protein is CASSLARGKQETQYF.

The sample holds a few counts of this clone. This chain links TRBV5-1 with TRBJ2-5, with TRBD1 matching 8 bases. CDR1 and CDR2 from the germline V gene are SGHRS and YFSETQ. The CDR3 length is 14 residues. Trimming took 3 bases from V and 5 from J; bases not matched to a gene: 6. CDR3 in DNA: TGCGCCAGCAGCTCCGGGACAGGAAGCGAGACCCAGTACTTC. Its translation is CASSSGTGSETQYF. The full variable domain, with the rest looked up from reference TRBV5-1 and TRBJ2-5, is KAGVTQTPRYLIKTRGQQVTLSCSPISGHRSVSWYQQTPGQGLQFLFEYFSETQRNKGNFPGRFSGRQFSNSRSEMNVSTLELGDSALYLCASSSGTGSETQYFGPGTRLLVL.

For the CDR3, the DNA is TGTGCCTGGAGTGTACCGAGCGGGAGGGCGGGTGAGCAGTTCTTC. It specifies CAWSVPSGRAGEQFF. V usage is TRBV30 and J usage is TRBJ2-1; 10 bases agree with TRBD2. V was pared by 0 bases and J by 9 bases, with 8 bases of the junction left unmatched. The CDR3 is 15 residues long. Looked up from germline, CDR1 is GTSNPN and CDR2 is SVGIG (reference sequence). The full variable domain, in which reference TRBV30 and TRBJ2-1 provide the parts outside the CDR3, is SQTIHQWPATLVQPVGSPLSLECTVEGTSNPNLYWYRQAAGRGLQLLFYSVGIGQISSEVPQNLSASRPQDRQFILSSKKLLLSDSGFYLCAWSVPSGRAGEQFFGPGTRLTVL.

In this sample, this clone turned up a few times. The J gene is TRBJ1-1, the V gene TRBV29-1, with D perhaps matching TRBD1 (6 bases). The CDR3 runs to 13 residues. In germline, CDR1 is SQVTM, CDR2 ANQGSEA. The V gene lost 5 bases and the J gene lost 0 bases, with 10 bases spanning the gap. The CDR3 DNA reads TGCAGCGTTTCAACAGGGTTGAACACTGAAGCTTTCTTT. Translation gives CSVSTGLNTEAFF.

The chain links TRBV5-1 to TRBJ2-5; 10 bases line up with TRBD1. V shed 0 bases and J 2 bases; nucleotides not matched to a gene: 1. The CDR3 is made up of 15 amino acids. Per the germline V gene, CDR1 is SGHRS and CDR2 is YFSETQ. The CDR3 DNA is TGCGCCAGCAGCTTGGGACAGGGGGCTCAAGAGACCCAGTACTTC. Protein: CASSLGQGAQETQYF.